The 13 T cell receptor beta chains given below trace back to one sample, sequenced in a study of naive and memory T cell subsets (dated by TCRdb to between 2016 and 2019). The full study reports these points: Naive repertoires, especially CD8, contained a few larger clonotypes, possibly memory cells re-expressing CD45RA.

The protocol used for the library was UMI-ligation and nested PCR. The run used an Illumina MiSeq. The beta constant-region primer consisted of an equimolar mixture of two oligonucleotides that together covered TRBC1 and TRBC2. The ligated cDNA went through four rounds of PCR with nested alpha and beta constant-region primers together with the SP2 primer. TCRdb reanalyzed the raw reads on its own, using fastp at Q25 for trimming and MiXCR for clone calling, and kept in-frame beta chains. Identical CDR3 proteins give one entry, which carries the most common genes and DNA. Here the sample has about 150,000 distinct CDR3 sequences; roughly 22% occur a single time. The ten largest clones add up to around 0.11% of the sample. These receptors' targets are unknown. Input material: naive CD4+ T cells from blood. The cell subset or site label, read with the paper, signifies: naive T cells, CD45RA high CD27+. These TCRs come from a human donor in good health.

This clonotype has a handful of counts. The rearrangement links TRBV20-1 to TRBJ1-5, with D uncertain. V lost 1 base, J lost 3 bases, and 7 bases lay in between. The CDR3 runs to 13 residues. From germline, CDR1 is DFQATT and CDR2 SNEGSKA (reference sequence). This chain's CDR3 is CSARVGINQPQHF. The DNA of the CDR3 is TGCAGTGCTAGAGTGGGCATCAATCAGCCCCAGCATTTT.

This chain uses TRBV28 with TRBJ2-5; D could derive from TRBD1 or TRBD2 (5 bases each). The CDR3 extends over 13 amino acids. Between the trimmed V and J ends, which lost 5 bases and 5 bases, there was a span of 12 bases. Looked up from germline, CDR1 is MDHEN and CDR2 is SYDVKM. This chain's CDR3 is CASSPYRGETQYF. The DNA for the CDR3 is TGTGCCAGCAGTCCCTATCGGGGCGAGACCCAGTACTTC.

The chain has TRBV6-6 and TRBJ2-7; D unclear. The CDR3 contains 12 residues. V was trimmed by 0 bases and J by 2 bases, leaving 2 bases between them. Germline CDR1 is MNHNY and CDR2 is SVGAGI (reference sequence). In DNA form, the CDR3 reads TGTGCCAGCAGTTACTCACCCTACGAGCAGTACTTC. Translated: CASSYSPYEQYF.

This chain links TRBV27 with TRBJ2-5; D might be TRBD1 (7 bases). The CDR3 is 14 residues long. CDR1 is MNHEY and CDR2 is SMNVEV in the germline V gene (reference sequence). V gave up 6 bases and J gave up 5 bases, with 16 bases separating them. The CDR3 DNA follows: TGTGCCAGCAGGAGGACAGGTCGGGGGGAGACCCAGTACTTC. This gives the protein CASRRTGRGETQYF.

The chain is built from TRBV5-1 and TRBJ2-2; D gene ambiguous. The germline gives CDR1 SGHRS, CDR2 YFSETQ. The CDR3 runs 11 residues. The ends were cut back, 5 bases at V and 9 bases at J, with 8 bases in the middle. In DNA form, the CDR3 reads TGCGCCAGCAGGGTCGCCAGGGAGCTGTTTTTT. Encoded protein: CASRVARELFF. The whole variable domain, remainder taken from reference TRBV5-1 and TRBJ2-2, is KAGVTQTPRYLIKTRGQQVTLSCSPISGHRSVSWYQQTPGQGLQFLFEYFSETQRNKGNFPGRFSGRQFSNSRSEMNVSTLELGDSALYLCASRVARELFFGEGSRLTVL.

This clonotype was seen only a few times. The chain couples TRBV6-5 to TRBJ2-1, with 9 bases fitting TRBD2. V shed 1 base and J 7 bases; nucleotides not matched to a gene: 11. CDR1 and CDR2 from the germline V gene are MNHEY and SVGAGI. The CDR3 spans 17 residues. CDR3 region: CASSYWGPGGRENEQFF. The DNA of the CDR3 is TGTGCCAGCAGTTACTGGGGCCCAGGCGGGAGGGAGAATGAGCAGTTCTTC.

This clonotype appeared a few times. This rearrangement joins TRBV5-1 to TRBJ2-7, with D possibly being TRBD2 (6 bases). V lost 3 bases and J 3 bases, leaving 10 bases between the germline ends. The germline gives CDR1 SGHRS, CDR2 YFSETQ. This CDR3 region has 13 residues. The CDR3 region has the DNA TGCGCCAGCAGCTACGGGACTTTCTACGAGCAGTACTTC. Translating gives CASSYGTFYEQYF.

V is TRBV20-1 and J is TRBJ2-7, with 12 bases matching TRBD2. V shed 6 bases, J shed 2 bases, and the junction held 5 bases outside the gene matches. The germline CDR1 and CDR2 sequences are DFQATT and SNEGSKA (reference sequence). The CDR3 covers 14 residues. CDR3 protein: CSAERTSGTYEQYF. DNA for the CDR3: TGCAGTGCCGAAAGGACTAGCGGGACCTACGAGCAGTACTTC.

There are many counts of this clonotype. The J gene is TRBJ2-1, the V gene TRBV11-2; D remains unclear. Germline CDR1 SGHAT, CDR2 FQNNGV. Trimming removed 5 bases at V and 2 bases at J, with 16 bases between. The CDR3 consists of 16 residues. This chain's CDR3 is CASSPRQGPPYNEQFF. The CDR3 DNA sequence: TGTGCCAGCAGCCCAAGGCAAGGGCCTCCCTACAATGAGCAGTTCTTC.

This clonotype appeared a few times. The chain's CDR3 is CSARMASNQPQHF. CDR3 bases: TGCAGTGCTAGAATGGCTAGCAATCAGCCCCAGCATTTT. The V call is TRBV20-1, the J call TRBJ1-5; D gene ambiguous. The V and J ends lost 2 bases and 0 bases respectively, with 5 bases between them. The CDR3 sequence is 13 residues long. CDR1 is DFQATT and CDR2 is SNEGSKA in the germline V gene (reference sequence).

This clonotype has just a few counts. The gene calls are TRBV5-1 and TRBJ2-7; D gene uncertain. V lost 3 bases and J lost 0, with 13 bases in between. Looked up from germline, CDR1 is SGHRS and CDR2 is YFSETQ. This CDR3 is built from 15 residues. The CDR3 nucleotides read TGCGCCAGCAGCTCGATAAACACAAACTCCTACGAGCAGTACTTC. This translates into CASSSINTNSYEQYF.

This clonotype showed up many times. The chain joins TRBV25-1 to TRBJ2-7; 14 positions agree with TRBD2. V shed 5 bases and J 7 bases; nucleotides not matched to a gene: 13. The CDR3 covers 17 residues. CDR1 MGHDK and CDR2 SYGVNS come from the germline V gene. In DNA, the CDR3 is TGTGCCAGCAGTCCCTTCGAAGGGACTAGCGGGAGTGGAGAGCAGTACTTC. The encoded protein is CASSPFEGTSGSGEQYF.

The CDR3 nucleotides are TGCAGTGCTGGGTTCCAGGGACTAGCGTCATTTCACCAAGAGACCCAGTACTTC. Its protein product is CSAGFQGLASFHQETQYF. The V and J genes are TRBV20-1 and TRBJ2-5, with 10 bases matching TRBD2. The CDR3 consists of 18 residues. V was clipped by 5 bases and J by 0 bases; unmatched bases: 15. Germline loops: CDR1 DFQATT, CDR2 SNEGSKA (reference sequence).